This TCR beta chain was obtained from a study of cytotoxic CD8 clonotypes in ibrutinib-treated CLL. Germline V gives CDR1 MGHRA, CDR2 YSYEKL. The CDR3 contains 18 residues. V lost 1 base and J lost 1, with 19 bases in between. TCRdb keeps only in-frame clones here, not all; method: immunoSEQ multiplex PCR. Of some 200,000 clones listed, 75% to 85% are singletons. The source material was PBMCs, sampled after 12 months of ibrutinib treatment. This receptor was taken from a human donor with chronic lymphocytic leukemia. The chain is built from TRBV4-1 and TRBJ2-5; weak D call: TRBD2 (6 bases). CDR3 in DNA: TGCGCCAGCAGCCAAGGAGATTCTACGCGGGGCCTCCAAGAGACCCAGTACTTC. It codes for CASSQGDSTRGLQETQYF.